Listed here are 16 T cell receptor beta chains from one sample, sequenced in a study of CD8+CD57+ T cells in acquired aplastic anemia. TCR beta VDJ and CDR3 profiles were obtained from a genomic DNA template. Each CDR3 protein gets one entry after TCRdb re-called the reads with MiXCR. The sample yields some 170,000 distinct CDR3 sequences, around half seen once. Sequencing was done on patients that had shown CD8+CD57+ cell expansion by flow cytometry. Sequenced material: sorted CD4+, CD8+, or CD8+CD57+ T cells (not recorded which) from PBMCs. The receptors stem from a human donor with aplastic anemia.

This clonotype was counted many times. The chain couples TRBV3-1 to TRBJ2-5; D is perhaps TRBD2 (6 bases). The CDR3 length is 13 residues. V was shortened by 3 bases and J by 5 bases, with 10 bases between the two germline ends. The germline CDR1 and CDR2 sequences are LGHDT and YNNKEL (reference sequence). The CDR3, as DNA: TGTGCCAGCAGCCAGGGACTCCGGGAGACCCAGTACTTC. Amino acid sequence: CASSQGLRETQYF.

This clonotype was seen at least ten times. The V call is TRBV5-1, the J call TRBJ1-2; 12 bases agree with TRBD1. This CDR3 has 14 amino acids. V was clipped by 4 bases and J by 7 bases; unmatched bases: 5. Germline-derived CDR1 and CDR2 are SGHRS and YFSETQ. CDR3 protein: CASSPGTGGRGYTF. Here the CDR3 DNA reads TGCGCCAGCAGCCCCGGGACAGGGGGCCGTGGCTACACCTTC.

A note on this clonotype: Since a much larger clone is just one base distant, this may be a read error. The CDR3 reads CASHRNTEAFF. The DNA of the CDR3 is TGTGCCAGCCATCGGAACACTGAAGCTTTCTTT. The chain uses TRBV19 and TRBJ1-1; D call uncertain. This CDR3 spans 11 amino acids. CDR1 and CDR2 from the germline V gene are LNHDA and SQIVND (reference sequence). The ends were cut back, 9 bases at V and 1 base at J, with 6 bases in the middle.

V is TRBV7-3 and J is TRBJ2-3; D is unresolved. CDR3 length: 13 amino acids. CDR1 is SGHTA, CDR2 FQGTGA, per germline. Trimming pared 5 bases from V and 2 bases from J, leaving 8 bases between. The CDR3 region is CASSLSATDTQYF. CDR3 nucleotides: TGTGCCAGCAGCCTGTCAGCCACAGATACGCAGTATTTT.

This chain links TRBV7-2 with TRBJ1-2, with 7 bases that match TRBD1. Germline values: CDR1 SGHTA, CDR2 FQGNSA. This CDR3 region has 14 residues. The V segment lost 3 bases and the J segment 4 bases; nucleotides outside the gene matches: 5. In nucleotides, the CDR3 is TGTGCCAGCAGCTTTAGTAACAGGGGCTATGGCTACACCTTC. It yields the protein CASSFSNRGYGYTF.

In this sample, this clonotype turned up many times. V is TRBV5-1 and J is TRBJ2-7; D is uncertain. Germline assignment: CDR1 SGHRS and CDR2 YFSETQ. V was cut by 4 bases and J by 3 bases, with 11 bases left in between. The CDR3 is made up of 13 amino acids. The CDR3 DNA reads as TGCGCCAGCAGCATTGGGGAAGGCTACGAGCAGTACTTC. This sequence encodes CASSIGEGYEQYF. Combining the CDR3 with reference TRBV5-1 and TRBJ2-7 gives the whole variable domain KAGVTQTPRYLIKTRGQQVTLSCSPISGHRSVSWYQQTPGQGLQFLFEYFSETQRNKGNFPGRFSGRQFSNSRSEMNVSTLELGDSALYLCASSIGEGYEQYFGPGTRLTVT.

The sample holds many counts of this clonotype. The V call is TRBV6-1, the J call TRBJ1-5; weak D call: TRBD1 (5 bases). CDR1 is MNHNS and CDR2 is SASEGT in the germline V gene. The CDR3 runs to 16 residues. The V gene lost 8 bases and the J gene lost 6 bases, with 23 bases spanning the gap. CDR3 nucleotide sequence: TGTGCCAGCGGAAACCCGACCTCGACAGCCACTCAGCCCCAGCATTTT. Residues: CASGNPTSTATQPQHF.

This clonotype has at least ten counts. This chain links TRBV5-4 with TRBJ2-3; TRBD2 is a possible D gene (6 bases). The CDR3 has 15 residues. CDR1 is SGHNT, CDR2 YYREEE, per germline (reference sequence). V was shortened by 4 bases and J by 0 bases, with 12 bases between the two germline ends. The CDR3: CASSTGLPSTDTQYF. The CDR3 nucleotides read TGTGCCAGCAGCACGGGACTGCCTAGCACAGATACGCAGTATTTT. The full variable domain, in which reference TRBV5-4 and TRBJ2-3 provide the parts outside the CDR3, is ETGVTQSPTHLIKTRGQQVTLRCSSQSGHNTVSWYQQALGQGPQFIFQYYREEENGRGNFPPRFSGLQFPNYSSELNVNALELDDSALYLCASSTGLPSTDTQYFGPGTRLTVL.

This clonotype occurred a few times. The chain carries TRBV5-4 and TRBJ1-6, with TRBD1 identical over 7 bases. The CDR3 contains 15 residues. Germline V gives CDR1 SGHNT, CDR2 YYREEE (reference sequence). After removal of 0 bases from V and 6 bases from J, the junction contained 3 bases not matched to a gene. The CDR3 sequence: CASSLDWDSNSPLHF. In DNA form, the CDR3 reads TGTGCCAGCAGCTTGGATTGGGACAGTAATTCACCCCTCCACTTT.

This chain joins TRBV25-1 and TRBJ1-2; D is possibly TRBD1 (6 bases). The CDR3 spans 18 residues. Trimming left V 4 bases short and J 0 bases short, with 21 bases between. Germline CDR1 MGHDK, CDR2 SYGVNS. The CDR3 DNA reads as TGTGCCAGCAGTGGTCGTCCCGGGGGGCGCAAGGCTAACTATGGCTACACCTTC. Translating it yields CASSGRPGGRKANYGYTF.

CDR3 nucleotides: TGTGCCAGCCTGGACAGGGTACGAGGGTATAATTCACCCCTCCACTTT. It yields the protein CASLDRVRGYNSPLHF. This chain joins TRBV2 and TRBJ1-6, with TRBD1 matching over 8 bases. CDR1 is SNHLY, CDR2 FYNNEI, per germline. The trim removed 8 bases at V and 4 bases at J, leaving 10 bases unmatched. CDR3 length equals 16 residues. The full variable domain, completed using reference TRBV2 and TRBJ1-6, is EPEVTQTPSHQVTQMGQEVILRCVPISNHLYFYWYRQILGQKVEFLVSFYNNEISEKSEIFDDQFSVERPDGSNFTLKIRSTKLEDSAMYFCASLDRVRGYNSPLHFGNGTRLTVT.

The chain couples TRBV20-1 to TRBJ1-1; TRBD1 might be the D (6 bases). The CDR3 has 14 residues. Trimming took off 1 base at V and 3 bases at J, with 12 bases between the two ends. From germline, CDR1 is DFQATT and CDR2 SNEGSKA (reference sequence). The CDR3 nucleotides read TGCAGTGCTAGAGGGGCCAAGGGGGACACTGAAGCTTTCTTT. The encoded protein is CSARGAKGDTEAFF.

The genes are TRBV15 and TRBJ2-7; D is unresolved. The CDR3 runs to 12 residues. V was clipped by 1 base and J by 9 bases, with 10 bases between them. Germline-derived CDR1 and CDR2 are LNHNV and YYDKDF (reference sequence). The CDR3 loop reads CATSRVGLTQYF. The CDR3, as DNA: TGTGCCACCAGCAGAGTTGGGTTAACGCAGTACTTC. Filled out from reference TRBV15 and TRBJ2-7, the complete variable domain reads DAMVIQNPRYQVTQFGKPVTLSCSQTLNHNVMYWYQQKSSQAPKLLFHYYDKDFNNEADTPDNFQSRRPNTSFCFLDIRSPGLGDTAMYLCATSRVGLTQYFGPGTRLTVT.

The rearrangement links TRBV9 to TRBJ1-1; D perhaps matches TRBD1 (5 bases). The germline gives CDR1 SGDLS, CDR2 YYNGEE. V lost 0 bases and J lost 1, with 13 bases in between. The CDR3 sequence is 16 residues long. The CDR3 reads CASSVGPGEANTEAFF. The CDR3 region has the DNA TGTGCCAGCAGCGTAGGTCCGGGGGAGGCGAACACTGAAGCTTTCTTT.

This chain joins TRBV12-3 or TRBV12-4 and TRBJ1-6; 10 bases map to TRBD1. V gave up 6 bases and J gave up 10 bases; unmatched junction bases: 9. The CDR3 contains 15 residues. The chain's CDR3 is CASRLRDRGGSPLHF. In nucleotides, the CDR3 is TGTGCCAGCAGGCTCCGGGACAGGGGAGGATCACCCCTCCACTTT.

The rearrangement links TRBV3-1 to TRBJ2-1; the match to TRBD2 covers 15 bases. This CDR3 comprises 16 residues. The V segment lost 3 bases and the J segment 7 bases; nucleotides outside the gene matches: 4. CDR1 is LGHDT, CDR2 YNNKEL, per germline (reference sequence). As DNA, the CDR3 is TGTGCCAGCAGCCATGGGACTAGCGGGGGGAGTAATGAGCAGTTCTTC. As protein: CASSHGTSGGSNEQFF.